The rows below give T cell receptor beta chains drawn from one sample of a study of memory CD4+ T cells and cytomegalovirus serostatus. Here immunoSEQ multiplex PCR was the method, and the copy in TCRdb shows in-frame clones only, minus some. The sample lists 45,000 to 65,000 clones; 82% were seen once. Sequencing input: memory CD4+ T cells from blood. The receptors were gathered from an adult in good health and CMV-seronegative. The CDR3 runs from the conserved cysteine through the conserved F or W. D genes are given only for firm matches. Only part of the rows carry a size: once, few, many, or a class if the clone is expanded.

14,TRBD1,.,TRBV6-5,TRBJ1-2,TGTGCCAGCTCCACCAGGACAGGGCCTTATGGCTACACCTTC,CASSTRTGPYGYTF
14,TRBD2,.,TRBV9,TRBJ2-3,TGTGCCAGCAGCGCCCAAAGCGGGATAGATACGCAGTATTTT,CASSAQSGIDTQYF
15,TRBD1,.,TRBV5-1,TRBJ1-5,TGCGCCAGCAGCTTGACGACAGGGGTGAATCAGCCCCAGCATTTT,CASSLTTGVNQPQHF
13,.,few,TRBV6-1,TRBJ1-5,TGTGCCAGCAGTGCCATGACCTATCAGCCCCAGCATTTT,CASSAMTYQPQHF
14,.,.,TRBV6-5,TRBJ1-6,TGTGCCAGCTATCGTGGGGGGATAGATTCACCCCTCCACTTT,CASYRGGIDSPLHF
16,.,.,TRBV7-9,TRBJ1-6,TGTGCCAGCAGCTTAGCCCAGAGCTCCTATAATTCACCCCTCCACTTT,CASSLAQSSYNSPLHF
11,.,.,TRBV28,TRBJ1-1,TGTGCCATCCAAGGGGGAACTGAAGCTTTCTTT,CAIQGGTEAFF
12,TRBD1,.,TRBV6-5,TRBJ1-1,TGTGCCAGCAGCACACAGGGGGCGATGGCTTTCTTT,CASSTQGAMAFF
15,.,.,TRBV2,TRBJ2-1,TGTGCCAGCAGTCCGGTCGGATCGCTTTTCAATGAGCAGTTCTTC,CASSPVGSLFNEQFF
14,TRBD2,.,TRBV27,TRBJ2-7,TGTGCCAGCAGTTATACTAGCGGGGCCTACGAGCAGTACTTC,CASSYTSGAYEQYF
14,.,.,TRBV28,TRBJ2-3,TGTGCCAGCTCGGGGGAACCAAGCACAGATACGCAGTATTTT,CASSGEPSTDTQYF
15,TRBD2,.,TRBV7-9,TRBJ2-1,TGTGCCAGCAGCTTAGCTCTAGCGGGGGGCCGGGAGCAGTTCTTC,CASSLALAGGREQFF
14,.,.,TRBV11-3,TRBJ2-1,TGTGCCAGCAGCCCAGGGGACGGGCACAATGAGCAGTTCTTC,CASSPGDGHNEQFF
12,.,.,TRBV12-5,TRBJ1-2,TGTGCTAGTGGTTTACCATTCTATGGCTACACCTTC,CASGLPFYGYTF
16,.,.,TRBV4-3,TRBJ1-5,TGCGCCAGCAGCCAAGATGCAGGGTTGGGAAATCAGCCCCAGCATTTT,CASSQDAGLGNQPQHF
14,TRBD1,.,TRBV6-6,TRBJ1-3,TGTGCCAGCAGCCGCAGGGGGGCTGGAAACACCATATATTTT,CASSRRGAGNTIYF
13,.,.,TRBV6-1,TRBJ1-5,TGTGCCAGCGGTCTAGAGTTAAATCAGCCCCAGCATTTT,CASGLELNQPQHF